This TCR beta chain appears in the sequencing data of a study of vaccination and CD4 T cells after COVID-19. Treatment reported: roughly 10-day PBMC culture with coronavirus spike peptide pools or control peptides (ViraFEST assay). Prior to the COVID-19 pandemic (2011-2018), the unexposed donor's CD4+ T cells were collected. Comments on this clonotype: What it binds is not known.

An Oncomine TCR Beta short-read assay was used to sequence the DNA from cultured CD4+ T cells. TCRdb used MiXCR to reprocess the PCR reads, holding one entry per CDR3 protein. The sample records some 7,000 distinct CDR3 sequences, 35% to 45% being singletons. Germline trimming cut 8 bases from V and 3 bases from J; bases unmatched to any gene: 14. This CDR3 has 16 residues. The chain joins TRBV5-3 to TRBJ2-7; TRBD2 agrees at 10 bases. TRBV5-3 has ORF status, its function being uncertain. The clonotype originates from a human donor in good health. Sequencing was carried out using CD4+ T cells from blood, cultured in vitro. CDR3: CASSGLGLADYYEQYF. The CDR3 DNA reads TGTGCCAGCAGCGGACTCGGACTAGCGGATTACTACGAGCAGTACTTC.